This TCR beta chain was captured in a study of cytomegalovirus exposure and HLA in healthy donors. Overall study results and limits: Investigators reported over 150 TCR beta chains as tied to cytomegalovirus.

This clone has a handful of counts. The antigen remains unidentified. Amplification used 60 Vbeta primers and 13 Jbeta primers. Clones were sequenced by immunoSEQ multiplex PCR, and TCRdb holds only the in-frame ones, with some missing. The table records approximately 300,000 clones, roughly 80% of them present only once. Regarding donors, all were healthy bone marrow donors. The CDR3 sequence is 16 residues long. V lost 1 base and J lost 3, with 14 bases in between. CDR1 and CDR2 (germline): SGHTA, FQGTGA. This chain uses TRBV7-3 with TRBJ2-3, with a weak D call TRBD1 (5 bases). The sample was PBMCs. This TCR was recovered from a girl aged 2-10 years in good health and CMV-seronegative. The CDR3 DNA follows: TGTGCCAGCAGCTTAAGAGCTGGCCAGGGAACAGATACGCAGTATTTT. Translation: CASSLRAGQGTDTQYF.